What follows is one TCR beta chain and its context. CDR1 is LNHDA and CDR2 is SQIVND in the germline V gene (reference sequence). J was trimmed by 4 bases and V by 3 bases; bases with no gene match: 6. CDR3 size: 16 residues. This entry belongs to a study of blood T cell repertoires in COVID-19. Study information: Some COVID-19 samples were acute and others convalescent; all came from the United States, Italy and Spain.

The table came from immunoSEQ multiplex PCR; TCRdb's copy has only in-frame clones and leaves some out. In the table there are a few hundred thousand clones, over 70% of which are singletons. Sequencing input: peripheral blood. The sequence was collected from a woman aged 45-59 years with acute or convalescent COVID-19. The genes are TRBV19 and TRBJ2-3; 11 bases map to TRBD2. The CDR3 here is CASSIPSGGLPDTQYF. The CDR3 DNA sequence: TGTGCCAGTAGTATCCCTAGCGGGGGGCTCCCAGATACGCAGTATTTT.